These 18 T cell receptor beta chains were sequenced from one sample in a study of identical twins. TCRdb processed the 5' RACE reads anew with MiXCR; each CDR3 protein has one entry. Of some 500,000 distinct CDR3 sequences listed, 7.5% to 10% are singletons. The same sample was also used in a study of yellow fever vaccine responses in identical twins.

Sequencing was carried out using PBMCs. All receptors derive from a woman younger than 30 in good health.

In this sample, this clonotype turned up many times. The CDR3 sequence: CASSGGQLMNTEAFF. CDR3 sequence (DNA): TGTGCCAGCAGCGGAGGGCAGCTCATGAACACTGAAGCTTTCTTT. The rearrangement uses TRBV11-2 and TRBJ1-1; D gene unclear. The germline V gene has CDR1 SGHAT and CDR2 FQNNGV. V was trimmed by 5 bases and J by 0 bases, leaving 13 bases between them. CDR3 size: 15 residues.

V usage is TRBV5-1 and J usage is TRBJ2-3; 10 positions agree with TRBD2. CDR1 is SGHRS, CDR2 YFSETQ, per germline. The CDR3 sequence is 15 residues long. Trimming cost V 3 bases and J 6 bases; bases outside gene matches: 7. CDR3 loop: CASSSSGSLTDTQYF. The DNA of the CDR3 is TGCGCCAGCAGCTCTAGCGGGAGTCTTACGGATACGCAGTATTTT. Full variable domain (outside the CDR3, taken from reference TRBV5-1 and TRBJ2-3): KAGVTQTPRYLIKTRGQQVTLSCSPISGHRSVSWYQQTPGQGLQFLFEYFSETQRNKGNFPGRFSGRQFSNSRSEMNVSTLELGDSALYLCASSSSGSLTDTQYFGPGTRLTVL.

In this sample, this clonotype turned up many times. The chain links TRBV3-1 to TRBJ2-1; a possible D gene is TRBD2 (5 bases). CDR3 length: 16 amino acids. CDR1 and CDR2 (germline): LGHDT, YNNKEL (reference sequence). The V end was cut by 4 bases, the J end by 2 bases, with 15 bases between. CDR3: CASSLFKSGTYNEQFF. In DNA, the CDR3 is TGTGCCAGCAGCCTCTTTAAAAGCGGTACCTACAATGAGCAGTTCTTC.

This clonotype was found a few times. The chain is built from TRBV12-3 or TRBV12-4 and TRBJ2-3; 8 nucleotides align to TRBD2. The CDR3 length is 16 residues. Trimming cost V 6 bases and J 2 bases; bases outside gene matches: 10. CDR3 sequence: CASSQSGRDYTDTQYF. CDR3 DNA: TGTGCCAGCAGCCAGAGCGGGAGAGACTACACAGATACGCAGTATTTT.

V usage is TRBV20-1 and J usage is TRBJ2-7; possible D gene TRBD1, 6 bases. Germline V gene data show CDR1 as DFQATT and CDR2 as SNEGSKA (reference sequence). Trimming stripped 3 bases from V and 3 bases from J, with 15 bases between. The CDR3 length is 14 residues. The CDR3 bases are TGCAGTGCTAGTGGGCTAGCCAGGGGCTACGAGCAGTACTTC. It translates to CSASGLARGYEQYF.

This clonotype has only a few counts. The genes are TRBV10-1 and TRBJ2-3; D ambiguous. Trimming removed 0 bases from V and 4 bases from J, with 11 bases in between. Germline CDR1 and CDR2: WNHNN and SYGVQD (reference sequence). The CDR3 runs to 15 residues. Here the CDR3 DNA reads TGCGCCAGCAGTGAGTCCCCATCTCTTCCAGATACGCAGTATTTT. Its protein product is CASSESPSLPDTQYF.

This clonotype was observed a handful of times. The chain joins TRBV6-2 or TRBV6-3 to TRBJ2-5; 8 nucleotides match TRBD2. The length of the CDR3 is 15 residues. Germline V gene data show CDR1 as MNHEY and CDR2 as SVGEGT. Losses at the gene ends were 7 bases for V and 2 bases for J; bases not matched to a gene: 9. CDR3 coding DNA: TGTGCCAGCACCGAGCGGGGGAGTATTCAAGAGACCCAGTACTTC. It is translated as CASTERGSIQETQYF.

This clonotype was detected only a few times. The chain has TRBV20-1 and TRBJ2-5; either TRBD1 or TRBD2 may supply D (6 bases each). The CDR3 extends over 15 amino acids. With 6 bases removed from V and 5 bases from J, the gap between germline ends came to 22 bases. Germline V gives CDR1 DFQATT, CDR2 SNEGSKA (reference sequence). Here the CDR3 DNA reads TGCAGTGCCCAGAGGGGGGCGATCCCTATGGAGACCCAGTACTTC. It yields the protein CSAQRGAIPMETQYF.

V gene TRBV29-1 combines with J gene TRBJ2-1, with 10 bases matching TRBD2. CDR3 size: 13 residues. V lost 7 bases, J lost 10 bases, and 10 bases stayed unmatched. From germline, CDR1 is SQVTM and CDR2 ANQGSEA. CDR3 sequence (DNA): TGCAGCGCCCCCTCGGGTAGCGGGAGGGAGCAGTTCTTC. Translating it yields CSAPSGSGREQFF.

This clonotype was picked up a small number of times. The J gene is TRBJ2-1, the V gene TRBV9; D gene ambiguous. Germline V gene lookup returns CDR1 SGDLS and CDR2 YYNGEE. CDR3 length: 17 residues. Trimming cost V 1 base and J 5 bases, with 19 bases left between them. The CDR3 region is CASSVKVSGSTHNEQFF. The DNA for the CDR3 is TGTGCCAGCAGCGTAAAAGTTAGTGGCAGCACCCACAATGAGCAGTTCTTC.

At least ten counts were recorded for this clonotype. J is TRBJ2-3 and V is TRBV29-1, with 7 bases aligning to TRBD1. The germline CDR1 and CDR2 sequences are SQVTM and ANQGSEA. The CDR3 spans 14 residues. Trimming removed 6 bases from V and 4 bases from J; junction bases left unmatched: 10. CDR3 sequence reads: CSVATGDASDTQYF. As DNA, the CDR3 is TGCAGCGTAGCCACAGGGGATGCGTCAGATACGCAGTATTTT.

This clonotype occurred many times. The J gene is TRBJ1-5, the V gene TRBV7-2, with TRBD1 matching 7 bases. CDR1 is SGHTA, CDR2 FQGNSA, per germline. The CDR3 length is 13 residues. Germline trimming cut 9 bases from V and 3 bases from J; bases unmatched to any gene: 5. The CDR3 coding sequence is TGTGCCAGTACAGGGGAGATCAATCAGCCCCAGCATTTT. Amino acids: CASTGEINQPQHF.

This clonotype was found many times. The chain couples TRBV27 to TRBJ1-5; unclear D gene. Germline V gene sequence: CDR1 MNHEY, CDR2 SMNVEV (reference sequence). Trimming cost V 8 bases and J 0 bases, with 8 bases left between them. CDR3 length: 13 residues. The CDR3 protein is CASRMYSNQPQHF. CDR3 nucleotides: TGTGCCAGCCGGATGTATAGCAATCAGCCCCAGCATTTT.

The CDR3 spells CASSQDETSGAYEQYF. The CDR3 DNA sequence: TGCGCCAGCAGCCAAGATGAGACTAGCGGAGCCTACGAGCAGTACTTC. The V and J genes are TRBV4-3 and TRBJ2-7; 9 bases match TRBD2. The trim removed 0 bases at V and 2 bases at J, leaving 5 bases unmatched. This CDR3 spans 16 amino acids. Germline loops: CDR1 LGHNA, CDR2 YSLEER.

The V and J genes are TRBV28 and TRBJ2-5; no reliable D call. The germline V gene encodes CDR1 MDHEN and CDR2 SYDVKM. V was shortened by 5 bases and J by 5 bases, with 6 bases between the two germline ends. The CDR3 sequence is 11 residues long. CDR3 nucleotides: TGTGCCAGCAGTATGTTTGAGACCCAGTACTTC. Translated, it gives CASSMFETQYF.

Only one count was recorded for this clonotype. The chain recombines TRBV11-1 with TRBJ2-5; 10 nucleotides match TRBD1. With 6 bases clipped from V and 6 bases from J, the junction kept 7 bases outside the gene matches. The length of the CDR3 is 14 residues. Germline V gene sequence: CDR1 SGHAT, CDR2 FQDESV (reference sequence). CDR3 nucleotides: TGTGCCAGCAGTATACCGGGACAGGGGAAGACCCAGTACTTC. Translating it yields CASSIPGQGKTQYF.

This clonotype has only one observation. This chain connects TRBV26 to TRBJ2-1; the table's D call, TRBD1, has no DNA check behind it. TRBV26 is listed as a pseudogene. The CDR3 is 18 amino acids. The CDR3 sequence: CASCLGAGQQQIYNEQFF. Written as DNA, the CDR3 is TGTGCCAGCTGTTTAGGGGCGGGACAGCAACAAATATACAATGAGCAGTTCTTC.

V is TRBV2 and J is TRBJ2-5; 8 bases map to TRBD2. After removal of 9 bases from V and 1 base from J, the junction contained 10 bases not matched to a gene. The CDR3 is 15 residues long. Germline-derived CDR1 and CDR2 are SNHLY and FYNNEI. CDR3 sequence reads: CASPLRGAVQETQYF. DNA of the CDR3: TGTGCCAGTCCCTTGCGGGGGGCGGTCCAAGAGACCCAGTACTTC.